What follows are 29 T cell receptor beta chains derived from one specimen sequenced in a study of blood T cell repertoires in COVID-19. Assay: immunoSEQ multiplex PCR; the TCRdb copy retains only in-frame clones and omits some. The sample has fewer than 350,000 clones, approximately 90% seen once. Sample: PBMCs or T cells enriched from blood (not recorded which). Every receptor here comes from a woman between 35 and 50 years old with acute COVID-19.

The chain recombines TRBV2 with TRBJ1-2; D ambiguous. Germline V gene sequence: CDR1 SNHLY, CDR2 FYNNEI. This CDR3 has 16 residues. V lost 4 bases to trimming and J lost 4 bases, with 19 bases between them. The chain's CDR3 is CASSVLKAAAFYGYTF. CDR3 coding DNA: TGTGCCAGCAGTGTACTAAAGGCGGCGGCCTTCTATGGCTACACCTTC.

The V call is TRBV4-1, the J call TRBJ1-1; 7 bases align to TRBD1. Losses at the gene ends were 2 bases for V and 1 base for J; bases not matched to a gene: 4. Germline V gene sequence: CDR1 MGHRA, CDR2 YSYEKL. The CDR3 spans 15 residues. CDR3 sequence: CASSQRTGSNTEAFF. DNA of the CDR3: TGCGCCAGCAGCCAAAGGACAGGCTCGAACACTGAAGCTTTCTTT.

The J gene is TRBJ1-2, the V gene TRBV7-9, with D possibly matching TRBD1 (6 bases). Trimming cost V 1 base and J 4 bases, with 10 bases left between them. The length of the CDR3 is 14 residues. Germline CDR1 is SEHNR and CDR2 is FQNEAQ (reference sequence). Here the CDR3 reads CASSLGTELYGYTF. CDR3 bases: TGTGCCAGCAGCTTAGGGACAGAGCTCTATGGCTACACCTTC.

The rearrangement joins TRBV5-1 to TRBJ1-1; no clear D. CDR1 and CDR2 (germline): SGHRS, YFSETQ. CDR3 length: 20 amino acids. The V end was cut by 7 bases, the J end by 0 bases, with 31 bases between. Here the CDR3 reads CASGPALGGPLGSMNTEAFF. CDR3 sequence (DNA): TGCGCCAGCGGTCCCGCTCTCGGCGGCCCCCTAGGGAGTATGAACACTGAAGCTTTCTTT. The full variable domain, in which reference TRBV5-1 and TRBJ1-1 provide the parts outside the CDR3, is KAGVTQTPRYLIKTRGQQVTLSCSPISGHRSVSWYQQTPGQGLQFLFEYFSETQRNKGNFPGRFSGRQFSNSRSEMNVSTLELGDSALYLCASGPALGGPLGSMNTEAFFGQGTRLTVV.

This clone has just one count. The chain couples TRBV6-5 to TRBJ2-7; a possible D gene is TRBD2 (5 bases). The CDR3 has 16 amino acids. V was trimmed by 2 bases and J by 1 base, leaving 15 bases between them. The germline V gene has CDR1 MNHEY and CDR2 SVGAGI. The CDR3 nucleotides are TGTGCCAGCAGTTACGCCCCCGGGGTTATATCCTACGAGCAGTACTTC. Translated, it gives CASSYAPGVISYEQYF.

This chain connects TRBV3-1 (or the pseudogene TRBV3-2) to TRBJ1-3; TRBD1 agrees at 7 bases. The CDR3 length is 15 residues. The V gene end was trimmed by 4 bases and the J gene end by 2 bases; junction bases not matched to a gene: 5. Germline assignment: CDR1 LGHDT and CDR2 YNNKEL (reference sequence). CDR3 sequence: CASSRIRGAGNTIYF. The DNA for the CDR3 is TGTGCCAGCAGCCGAATCAGGGGGGCTGGAAACACCATATATTTT.

The V call is TRBV7-6, the J call TRBJ1-2; tentative D call: TRBD1 (6 bases). The CDR3 has 14 residues. Germline V gene lookup returns CDR1 SGHVS and CDR2 FNYEAQ. V dropped 5 bases and J dropped 2 bases, with 12 bases sitting between them. CDR3 amino acids: CASSEQQGNYGYTF. The CDR3 DNA is TGTGCCAGCAGCGAGCAGCAGGGGAACTATGGCTACACCTTC.

The J gene is TRBJ1-3, the V gene TRBV28, with D tentatively TRBD1 (5 bases). The V end was cut by 6 bases, the J end by 4 bases, with 19 bases between. Germline CDR1 is MDHEN and CDR2 is SYDVKM. There are 16 residues in the CDR3. The CDR3 region is CASRSPGGASGNTIYF. CDR3 bases: TGTGCCAGCAGATCCCCCGGCGGGGCCTCGGGAAACACCATATATTTT.

This chain uses TRBV28 with TRBJ2-3; 16 bases map to TRBD2. Trimming took 5 bases from V and 8 from J; bases not matched to a gene: 13. Germline CDR1 and CDR2: MDHEN and SYDVKM. CDR3 length equals 18 residues. CDR3 sequence: CASSGTSGGARLVGTQYF. The DNA of the CDR3 is TGTGCCAGCAGTGGGACTAGCGGGGGGGCCCGGTTAGTTGGTACGCAGTATTTT.

The chain employs TRBV5-4 and TRBJ2-1; possible D gene TRBD2, 5 bases. The V and J ends lost 1 base and 0 bases respectively, with 8 bases between them. CDR1 is SGHNT, CDR2 YYREEE, per germline (reference sequence). The CDR3 is made up of 15 amino acids. CDR3 nucleotides: TGTGCCAGCAGCTTGTCGGGGAGCTCCTACAATGAGCAGTTCTTC. Protein sequence: CASSLSGSSYNEQFF.

The J gene is TRBJ1-1, the V gene TRBV5-4; 9 bases fit TRBD1. CDR3 length: 14 amino acids. Looked up from germline, CDR1 is SGHNT and CDR2 is YYREEE (reference sequence). V trimming: 2 bases; J trimming: 5 bases; junction bases outside the gene matches: 4. CDR3 DNA sequence: TGTGCCAGCAGCTTACAGGGGGCGCGGACTGAAGCTTTCTTT. Its translation: CASSLQGARTEAFF. The variable domain in full, completed from reference TRBV5-4 and TRBJ1-1, reads ETGVTQSPTHLIKTRGQQVTLRCSSQSGHNTVSWYQQALGQGPQFIFQYYREEENGRGNFPPRFSGLQFPNYSSELNVNALELDDSALYLCASSLQGARTEAFFGQGTRLTVV.

This clone showed up just once. The gene calls are TRBV4-1 and TRBJ1-1, with TRBD1 matching over 8 bases. V was clipped by 3 bases and J by 9 bases; unmatched bases: 3. CDR1 is MGHRA, CDR2 YSYEKL, per germline. This CDR3 is built from 12 residues. DNA for the CDR3: TGCGCCAGCAGCCAGACAGGGGATAAAGCTTTCTTT. Its protein product is CASSQTGDKAFF.

The V call is TRBV24-1, the J call TRBJ1-2, with 7 bases lining up with TRBD1. Trimming took 3 bases from V and 10 from J; bases not matched to a gene: 4. From germline, CDR1 is KGHDR and CDR2 SFDVKD. CDR3 length: 12 amino acids. The CDR3 DNA follows: TGTGCCACCAGTGATCGAACAGGGGACTACACCTTC. Amino acids: CATSDRTGDYTF.

CDR3 in amino acids: CATSEGLGAANEKLFF. CDR3 in DNA: TGTGCCACCAGCGAAGGGCTGGGGGCAGCTAATGAAAAACTGTTTTTT. The chain carries TRBV15 and TRBJ1-4; tentatively, D is TRBD1 (6 bases). The length of the CDR3 is 16 residues. Germline V gene lookup returns CDR1 LNHNV and CDR2 YYDKDF (reference sequence). Trimming left V 5 bases short and J 3 bases short, with 16 bases between.

This chain connects TRBV20-1 to TRBJ2-5; 11 positions match TRBD2. The CDR3 is 15 amino acids. The germline V gene has CDR1 DFQATT and CDR2 SNEGSKA (reference sequence). V trimming: 6 bases; J trimming: 10 bases; junction bases outside the gene matches: 16. This chain's CDR3 is CSASSNPGLADNQYF. CDR3 in DNA: TGCAGTGCCAGTAGTAACCCGGGACTAGCGGACAACCAGTACTTC.

The rearrangement links TRBV11-2 to TRBJ1-1; D unresolved. The CDR3 extends over 13 amino acids. Germline CDR1 reads SGHAT; CDR2 reads FQNNGV. V lost 2 bases to trimming and J lost 11 bases, with 15 bases between them. The CDR3 sequence is CASSLSGAGEAFF. CDR3 nucleotide sequence: TGTGCCAGCAGCTTATCTGGAGCCGGCGAGGCTTTCTTT.

This chain connects TRBV4-1 to TRBJ2-7; no definite D call. Trimming removed 0 bases at V and 0 bases at J, with 15 bases between. Germline CDR1 and CDR2: MGHRA and YSYEKL. The CDR3 contains 17 residues. The CDR3 here is CASSQDLSLIGSYEQYF. As DNA, the CDR3 is TGCGCCAGCAGCCAAGATCTTAGCTTGATAGGCTCCTACGAGCAGTACTTC.

The V gene is TRBV5-1, the J gene TRBJ2-2; D is ambiguous. V was pared by 3 bases and J by 6 bases, with 15 bases between. This CDR3 spans 15 amino acids. Germline assignment: CDR1 SGHRS and CDR2 YFSETQ. The CDR3 is CASSYLTALAGELFF. The CDR3 DNA sequence: TGCGCCAGCAGCTACTTGACTGCCCTTGCCGGGGAGCTGTTTTTT.

This chain uses TRBV30 with TRBJ1-6; D unclear. V lost 1 base and J lost 14, with 9 bases in between. Germline V gene data show CDR1 as GTSNPN and CDR2 as SVGIG (reference sequence). This CDR3 has 11 residues. The CDR3 DNA reads as TGTGCCTGGAGTGAAGAAGGAGCCCTCCACTTT. It is translated as CAWSEEGALHF.

The chain combines TRBV30 with TRBJ1-1; the match to TRBD1 covers 8 bases. CDR3 length equals 13 residues. The V gene's germline CDR1 is GTSNPN and CDR2 SVGIG (reference sequence). The V segment lost 5 bases and the J segment 6 bases; nucleotides outside the gene matches: 8. DNA for the CDR3: TGTGCCTGGGCGGCAGGGGGCAACCCTGAAGCTTTCTTT. It codes for CAWAAGGNPEAFF.

Points on this clone: It is likely a read error, because the conserved phenylalanine at the end of the CDR3 is missing. It is unclear where the CDR3 begins or ends on the DNA, so no DNA is shown, and the CDR3 is as TCRdb lists it. The J gene is TRBJ1-2, the V gene TRBV24-1; the table's D call of TRBD1 was not tested on the DNA. The V gene's germline CDR1 is KGHDR and CDR2 SFDVKD. A total of 8 residues make up the CDR3, ends included. The CDR3 region is CATSDLGQ.

The rearrangement links TRBV5-4 to TRBJ2-3, with D tentatively TRBD2 (6 bases). The CDR3 loop spans 18 amino acids. Germline CDR1 and CDR2: SGHNT and YYREEE (reference sequence). V lost 0 bases to trimming and J lost 2 bases, with 19 bases between them. The CDR3 region has the DNA TGTGCCAGCAGCTTGGTAGTTAGCGGACTATTCTCCACAGATACGCAGTATTTT. The encoded protein is CASSLVVSGLFSTDTQYF.

The J gene is TRBJ2-1, the V gene TRBV7-2, with TRBD2 matching over 8 bases. Germline assignment: CDR1 SGHTA and CDR2 FQGNSA. Trimming at V came to 0 bases and at J to 1 base, leaving 2 bases not matched to a gene. This CDR3 spans 16 amino acids. As DNA, the CDR3 is TGTGCCAGCAGCTTAGCCAGCGGGGGATCCTACAATGAGCAGTTCTTC. Translating gives CASSLASGGSYNEQFF. Full variable domain (outside the CDR3, taken from reference TRBV7-2 and TRBJ2-1): GAGVSQSPSNKVTEKGKDVELRCDPISGHTALYWYRQSLGQGLEFLIYFQGNSAPDKSGLPSDRFSAERTGGSVSTLTIQRTQQEDSAVYLCASSLASGGSYNEQFFGPGTRLTVL.

The chain is built from TRBV29-1 and TRBJ1-1, with TRBD1 matching over 8 bases. The CDR3 length is 13 residues. The V segment lost 6 bases and the J segment 3 bases; nucleotides outside the gene matches: 6. Germline loops: CDR1 SQVTM, CDR2 ANQGSEA. Written as DNA, the CDR3 is TGCAGCGTATACAGGGGGTGGGACACTGAAGCTTTCTTT. Amino acid sequence: CSVYRGWDTEAFF.

The V gene is TRBV5-1, the J gene TRBJ2-5, with D maybe TRBD1 (5 bases). The CDR3 spans 15 residues. With 0 bases removed from V and 2 bases from J, the gap between germline ends came to 11 bases. The V gene's germline CDR1 is SGHRS and CDR2 YFSETQ. CDR3 in DNA: TGCGCCAGCAGCTTGGGAGACAGAGAACAAGAGACCCAGTACTTC. Amino acid sequence: CASSLGDREQETQYF. Based on the CDR3 plus reference TRBV5-1 and TRBJ2-5, the full variable domain is KAGVTQTPRYLIKTRGQQVTLSCSPISGHRSVSWYQQTPGQGLQFLFEYFSETQRNKGNFPGRFSGRQFSNSRSEMNVSTLELGDSALYLCASSLGDREQETQYFGPGTRLLVL.

The rearrangement joins TRBV7-9 to TRBJ2-1, with 10 bases aligning to TRBD1. The germline gives CDR1 SEHNR, CDR2 FQNEAQ (reference sequence). This CDR3 is built from 15 residues. V shed 5 bases and J 5 bases; nucleotides not matched to a gene: 6. In nucleotides, the CDR3 is TGTGCCAGCAGCCTCGCCGGGACAGGGGACAATGAGCAGTTCTTC. This encodes CASSLAGTGDNEQFF.

V and J are TRBV19 and TRBJ2-2, with TRBD1 matching 8 bases. The V gene's germline CDR1 is LNHDA and CDR2 SQIVND (reference sequence). Trimming took 5 bases from V and 4 from J; bases not matched to a gene: 9. This CDR3 contains 16 residues. The CDR3 sequence is CASSAAGGLGTGELFF. The CDR3 coding sequence is TGTGCCAGTAGTGCGGCAGGGGGCCTGGGCACCGGGGAGCTGTTTTTT.

This clone was counted ten times or more. The chain combines TRBV2 with TRBJ1-2, with D perhaps TRBD1 (5 bases). The V end was cut by 10 bases, the J end by 1 base, with 10 bases between. Germline V gene sequence: CDR1 SNHLY, CDR2 FYNNEI. The CDR3 runs 12 residues. CDR3 in amino acids: CATGQGNYGYTF. Here the CDR3 DNA reads TGTGCCACCGGGCAGGGTAACTATGGCTACACCTTC.

J is TRBJ1-2 and V is TRBV29-1; tentatively, D is TRBD1 (6 bases). The V and J ends lost 3 bases and 4 bases respectively, with 12 bases between them. The CDR3 is 13 residues long. CDR1 and CDR2 (germline): SQVTM, ANQGSEA. In DNA form, the CDR3 reads TGCAGCGTTGAGGGGGGGGCCGGCTATGGCTACACCTTC. Translating it yields CSVEGGAGYGYTF.